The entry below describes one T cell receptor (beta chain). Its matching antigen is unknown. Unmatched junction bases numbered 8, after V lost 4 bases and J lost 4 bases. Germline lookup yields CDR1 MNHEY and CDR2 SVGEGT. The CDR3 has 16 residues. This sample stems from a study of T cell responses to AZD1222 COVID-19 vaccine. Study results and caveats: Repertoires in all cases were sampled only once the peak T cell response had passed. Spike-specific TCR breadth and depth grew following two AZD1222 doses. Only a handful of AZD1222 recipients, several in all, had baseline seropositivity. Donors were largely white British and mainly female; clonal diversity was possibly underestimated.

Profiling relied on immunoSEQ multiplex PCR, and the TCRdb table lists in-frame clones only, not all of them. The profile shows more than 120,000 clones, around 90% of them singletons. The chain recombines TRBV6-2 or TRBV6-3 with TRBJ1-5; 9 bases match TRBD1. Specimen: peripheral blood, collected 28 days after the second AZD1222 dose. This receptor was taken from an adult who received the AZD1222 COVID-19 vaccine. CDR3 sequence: CASSSRDRAINQPQHF. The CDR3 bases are TGTGCCAGCAGTTCACGGGACAGGGCTATTAATCAGCCCCAGCATTTT.